What follows are 20 T cell receptor beta chains derived from one specimen sequenced in a study of neurological immune-mediated disorders. One entry per CDR3 protein, called by TCRdb with MiXCR from the 5' RACE reads. Of roughly 80,000 distinct CDR3 sequences detected, 17% appear once; the ten largest clones hold 15%. The sample consisted of PBMCs. These receptors were collected from a woman in her 40s in good health.

The table lists this clonotype with many counts. This chain links TRBV7-2 with TRBJ1-2; perhaps TRBD1 as D (5 bases). CDR1 and CDR2 (germline): SGHTA, FQGNSA. The CDR3 length is 15 residues. V gave up 4 bases and J gave up 2 bases, with 14 bases separating them. The CDR3 nucleotides read TGTGCCAGCAGCTCCCGCGGGACCGCAAACTATGGCTACACCTTC. Its translation is CASSSRGTANYGYTF.

This clonotype has ten or more counts. V gene TRBV20-1 combines with J gene TRBJ2-1; no clear D. This CDR3 is 15 amino acids long. The V end was cut by 2 bases, the J end by 6 bases, with 17 bases between. CDR1 is DFQATT and CDR2 is SNEGSKA in the germline V gene (reference sequence). In DNA form, the CDR3 reads TGCAGTGCTAGACCCCGCATTGGCCGGGCCAATGAGCAGTTCTTC. Its protein is CSARPRIGRANEQFF.

This clonotype occurred many times. The chain links TRBV7-2 to TRBJ2-7, with D perhaps matching TRBD1 (6 bases). V lost 1 base and J 3 bases, leaving 10 bases between the germline ends. This CDR3 spans 14 amino acids. From germline, CDR1 is SGHTA and CDR2 FQGNSA. In DNA, the CDR3 is TGTGCCAGCAGCTTAGGTGCCAGGGGCTACGAGCAGTACGTC. Translating gives CASSLGARGYEQYV.

About this clonotype itself: This may be a read error, as it is one base from a much larger clone. The chain recombines TRBV3-1 with TRBJ2-1; TRBD2 matches 13 bases. This CDR3 is 13 amino acids long. Per the germline V gene, CDR1 is LGHDT and CDR2 is YNNKEL (reference sequence). For the CDR3, the DNA is TGTGACAGCAGCCAAGGACTAGCGGGGGATGAGTTCTTC. Its protein is CDSSQGLAGDEFF.

This clonotype was seen ten or more times. This chain uses TRBV7-2 with TRBJ2-3; 9 bases are shared with TRBD1. V lost 6 bases and J lost 3; bases outside the gene matches: 7. The CDR3 sequence is 15 residues long. Germline CDR1 SGHTA, CDR2 FQGNSA. CDR3 residues: CASSQNRGQTDTQYF. For the CDR3, the DNA is TGTGCCAGCAGTCAAAACAGGGGGCAGACAGATACGCAGTATTTT.

This clonotype appeared many times. V and J are TRBV10-3 and TRBJ2-3, with D uncertain. CDR1 ENHRY and CDR2 SYGVKD come from the germline V gene. V was shortened by 4 bases and J by 6 bases, with 11 bases between the two germline ends. This CDR3 has 13 amino acids. The CDR3 protein is CAISVSPEDTQYF. CDR3 nucleotide sequence: TGTGCCATCAGTGTCAGTCCCGAGGATACGCAGTATTTT.

There are many counts of this clonotype. The chain recombines TRBV20-1 with TRBJ2-7, with D perhaps matching TRBD1 (6 bases). The V gene lost 1 base and the J gene lost 0 bases, with 10 bases spanning the gap. This CDR3 has 14 residues. The germline gives CDR1 DFQATT, CDR2 SNEGSKA (reference sequence). The DNA of the CDR3 is TGCAGTGCTAGAGCCGGACAGAGCTCCTACGAGCAGTACGTC. Translated, it gives CSARAGQSSYEQYV.

The count of this clonotype is one. The chain employs TRBV6-6 and TRBJ1-2, with D perhaps matching TRBD1 (6 bases). Looked up from germline, CDR1 is MNHNY and CDR2 is SVGAGI (reference sequence). Between the trimmed V and J ends, which lost 0 bases and 8 bases, there was a span of 16 bases. There are 15 residues in the CDR3. DNA for the CDR3: TGTGCCAGCAGTTACTCGATCGGGGGGGCTCGAGGCTACACCTTC. Residues: CASSYSIGGARGYTF.

This clonotype was detected ten times or more. This chain connects TRBV20-1 to TRBJ2-7, with unresolved D. Germline CDR1 reads DFQATT; CDR2 reads SNEGSKA (reference sequence). CDR3 length: 12 amino acids. V lost 5 bases and J 3 bases, leaving 11 bases between the germline ends. CDR3 loop: CSAEQTHYEQYF. The CDR3 coding sequence is TGCAGTGCTGAGCAGACCCACTACGAGCAGTACTTC.

This clonotype was observed many times. This sequence joins TRBV28 and TRBJ2-5; 9 nucleotides line up with TRBD1. The CDR3 spans 13 residues. V lost 4 bases and J lost 5; bases outside the gene matches: 2. From germline, CDR1 is MDHEN and CDR2 SYDVKM. This CDR3 is CASSSTGGETQYF. Here the CDR3 DNA reads TGTGCCAGCAGTTCGACAGGGGGGGAGACCCAGTACTTC.

This clonotype showed up many times. The J gene is TRBJ1-2, the V gene TRBV3-1; 8 positions match TRBD1. V gave up 4 bases and J gave up 2 bases; unmatched junction bases: 3. CDR1 is LGHDT and CDR2 is YNNKEL in the germline V gene (reference sequence). The CDR3 has 14 amino acids. CDR3 DNA sequence: TGTGCCAGCAGCCGAAGACAGGGGAACTATGGCTACACCTTC. This gives the protein CASSRRQGNYGYTF.

This clonotype has ten or more counts. The chain links TRBV29-1 to TRBJ1-2; D unresolved. CDR1 is SQVTM, CDR2 ANQGSEA, per germline. V was trimmed by 7 bases and J by 4 bases, leaving 16 bases between them. The CDR3 runs to 13 residues. The CDR3 DNA follows: TGCAGCGCCGGGCCCACGCGAGGCTATGGCTACACCTTC. Translating gives CSAGPTRGYGYTF.

There are many counts of this clonotype. CDR3 residues: CAWRGANSPLHF. DNA of the CDR3: TGTGCCTGGAGGGGGGCCAATTCACCCCTCCACTTT. The V and J genes are TRBV30 and TRBJ1-6; possible D gene TRBD1, 6 bases. Germline loops: CDR1 GTSNPN, CDR2 SVGIG (reference sequence). The CDR3 is made up of 12 amino acids. V shed 3 bases and J shed 7 bases, with 7 bases lying between them.

This clonotype has a count of ten or more. The rearrangement joins TRBV3-1 to TRBJ2-1; D possibly corresponds to TRBD1 (6 bases). Germline values: CDR1 LGHDT, CDR2 YNNKEL (reference sequence). V was clipped by 4 bases and J by 4 bases, with 14 bases between them. This CDR3 has 15 residues. DNA of the CDR3: TGTGCCAGCAGCCGAGGGGACACCAAATACAATGAGCAGTTCTTC. Translation: CASSRGDTKYNEQFF.

The gene calls are TRBV20-1 and TRBJ2-5; the D is unclear. The CDR3 runs to 12 residues. Trimming stripped 6 bases from V and 1 base from J, with 9 bases between. Germline lookup yields CDR1 DFQATT and CDR2 SNEGSKA (reference sequence). The CDR3 nucleotides are TGCAGTGCGGAGTCAGTCCAAGAGACCCAGTACTTC. This translates into CSAESVQETQYF.

This clonotype was counted at least ten times. V is TRBV7-2 and J is TRBJ2-1; D ambiguous. Looked up from germline, CDR1 is SGHTA and CDR2 is FQGNSA. CDR3 length equals 15 residues. V gave up 0 bases and J gave up 4 bases, with 10 bases separating them. As DNA, the CDR3 is TGTGCCAGCAGCTTAGCGGGCGGAGATTACAATGAGCAGTTCTTC. It codes for CASSLAGGDYNEQFF.

A remark on this clonotype: The junction differs from germline at one of its ends, possibly a read error. Here the CDR3 reads CASSQARGGAQETQYF. The DNA for the CDR3 is TGTGCCAGCAGCCAAGCAAGAGGGGGAGCGCAAGAGACCCAATACTTC. V is TRBV3-1 and J is TRBJ2-5, with a weak D call TRBD1 (6 bases). Germline V lookup: CDR1 LGHDT, CDR2 YNNKEL (reference sequence). The CDR3 totals 16 residues.

This clonotype was seen repeatedly, ten times or more. The chain carries TRBV2 and TRBJ1-6, with D possibly TRBD1 on 5 matching bases. Germline CDR1 SNHLY, CDR2 FYNNEI. The CDR3 spans 13 residues. V dropped 2 bases and J dropped 10 bases, with 9 bases sitting between them. The chain's CDR3 is CASSEQAGSPLHF. DNA of the CDR3: TGTGCCAGCAGTGAACAGGCAGGGTCACCCCTCCACTTT.

This clonotype was seen at least ten times. The CDR3 nucleotides read TGTGCCAGCAGCCAAGTAGGTGGGGAGCAGTTCTTC. Its translation: CASSQVGGEQFF. This chain joins TRBV3-1 and TRBJ2-1; D call uncertain. This CDR3 has 12 residues. Per germline, CDR1 LGHDT and CDR2 YNNKEL (reference sequence). V shed 1 base and J shed 10 bases, with 8 bases lying between them.

This clonotype occurred many times. The rearrangement uses TRBV5-1 and TRBJ2-1; the D is unclear. This CDR3 contains 12 residues. V shed 1 base and J shed 6 bases, with 5 bases lying between them. CDR1 and CDR2 from the germline V gene are SGHRS and YFSETQ. CDR3 nucleotides: TGCGCCAGCAGCTTGCCTGGCAATGAGCAGTTCTTC. This codes for CASSLPGNEQFF.